Below are 13 T cell receptor beta chains sequenced from a single sample in a study of CD8+ T cells in alopecia areata. Sequencing templates came from extracted RNA that was reverse transcribed into cDNA. Assay used: immunoSEQ multiplex PCR; TCRdb lists only in-frame clones, some missing. The repertoire includes approximately 300,000 clones, 55% to 70% of them detected once, and under 2% sits in the top ten. Treatment meaning: oral pan-JAK inhibitor, 5-10 mg twice daily. The sample consisted of CD4+ T cells sorted from blood, taken at week 24, from a patient treated with tofacitinib. These receptors all stem from a human donor with alopecia areata.

The chain joins TRBV9 to TRBJ1-4; 9 bases agree with TRBD1. CDR1 is SGDLS, CDR2 YYNGEE, per germline. This CDR3 contains 15 residues. Trimming took 0 bases from V and 5 from J; bases not matched to a gene: 2. CDR3 DNA: TGTGCCAGCAGCGTAGAAGGGACAGGGAATGAAAAACTGTTTTTT. This translates into CASSVEGTGNEKLFF.

The genes are TRBV2 and TRBJ2-6; no definite D call. Germline loops: CDR1 SNHLY, CDR2 FYNNEI. V lost 7 bases to trimming and J lost 0 bases, with 10 bases between them. The CDR3 spans 15 residues. DNA for the CDR3: TGTGCCAGCACCCCCGACGGCTCTGGGGCCAACGTCCTGACTTTC. Amino acids: CASTPDGSGANVLTF.

The V and J genes are TRBV7-9 and TRBJ2-1; 7 nucleotides align to TRBD2. The ends lost 0 bases at V and 15 bases at J; junction bases unmatched: 5. The CDR3 has 12 amino acids. CDR1 SEHNR and CDR2 FQNEAQ come from the germline V gene (reference sequence). The CDR3 DNA reads TGTGCCAGCAGCTTAGCTGAAGGGGAGGGGTTCTTC. This codes for CASSLAEGEGFF. Variable domain in full (rest from reference TRBV7-9 and TRBJ2-1): DTGVSQNPRHKITKRGQNVTFRCDPISEHNRLYWYRQTLGQGPEFLTYFQNEAQLEKSRLLSDRFSAERPKGSFSTLEIQRTEQGDSAMYLCASSLAEGEGFFGPGTRLTVL.

This rearrangement joins TRBV27 to TRBJ2-7, with TRBD1 identical over 8 bases. The CDR3 extends over 14 amino acids. Germline trimming cut 3 bases from V and 3 bases from J; bases unmatched to any gene: 4. Germline V gene lookup returns CDR1 MNHEY and CDR2 SMNVEV (reference sequence). CDR3 bases: TGTGCCAGCAGTTTGTTGACAGGGGACTACGAGCAGTACTTC. As protein: CASSLLTGDYEQYF.

Notes on this clone: The same CDR3 arises from other DNA sequences in this sample as well. The DNA of the CDR3 is TGTGCCAGCAGCCCTCGGACAGGGAACACCGGGGAGCTGTTTTTT. Translated, it gives CASSPRTGNTGELFF. V and J are TRBV9 and TRBJ2-2; 7 bases match TRBD1. Germline V lookup: CDR1 SGDLS, CDR2 YYNGEE. With V trimmed by 4 bases and J by 1 base, 4 bases remained unmatched. The CDR3 length is 15 residues.

J is TRBJ2-1 and V is TRBV2; no definite D call. Trimming cost V 3 bases and J 9 bases, with 9 bases left between them. CDR3 length equals 12 residues. Germline assignment: CDR1 SNHLY and CDR2 FYNNEI. CDR3 sequence: CASSERGGEQFF. The CDR3 DNA reads TGTGCCAGCAGTGAGAGAGGCGGTGAGCAGTTCTTC.

The V call is TRBV23-1, the J call TRBJ2-5, with 8 bases aligning to TRBD1. TRBV23-1 is an open reading frame whose function is uncertain. V trimming: 0 bases; J trimming: 0 bases; junction bases outside the gene matches: 6. The CDR3 extends over 17 amino acids. The CDR3 here is CASSQSRTGRNQETQYF. The CDR3 coding sequence is TGCGCCAGCAGTCAATCGCGGACAGGGCGAAACCAAGAGACCCAGTACTTC.

This clone was counted only a few times. The CDR3 DNA follows: TGCGCCAGCAGCCAGGTTTACAGCCGAAGGGAAAAACTGTTTTTT. This encodes CASSQVYSRREKLFF. The genes are TRBV4-1 and TRBJ1-4, with D hard to call. Trimming took 3 bases from V and 8 from J, leaving 16 bases between them. From germline, CDR1 is MGHRA and CDR2 YSYEKL. CDR3 length: 15 amino acids.

The rearrangement links TRBV4-1 to TRBJ1-4; D remains ambiguous. Germline V gene sequence: CDR1 MGHRA, CDR2 YSYEKL. This CDR3 spans 14 amino acids. The germline V and J ends were trimmed by 5 bases and 5 bases, with 12 bases remaining between them. The CDR3 region has the DNA TGCGCCAGCAGCGTACCCGGGCCGAATGAAAAACTGTTTTTT. This encodes CASSVPGPNEKLFF.

The chain recombines TRBV29-1 with TRBJ1-1; 10 bases align to TRBD1. V was pared by 1 base and J by 5 bases, with 4 bases of the junction left unmatched. The CDR3 sequence is 14 residues long. Germline loops: CDR1 SQVTM, CDR2 ANQGSEA. CDR3 region: CSVEATGQGTEAFF. CDR3 sequence (DNA): TGCAGCGTTGAAGCAACGGGACAGGGGACTGAAGCTTTCTTT.

This chain connects TRBV30 to TRBJ1-2, with D possibly being TRBD1 (5 bases). V was shortened by 2 bases and J by 4 bases, with 8 bases between the two germline ends. CDR1 GTSNPN and CDR2 SVGIG come from the germline V gene (reference sequence). The CDR3 covers 12 residues. CDR3 loop: CAWSSQVYGYTF. CDR3 DNA sequence: TGTGCCTGGAGTTCACAGGTCTATGGCTACACCTTC.

This sequence joins TRBV30 and TRBJ1-3, with no clear D. The V gene's germline CDR1 is GTSNPN and CDR2 SVGIG (reference sequence). The CDR3 has 11 residues. Trimming stripped 5 bases from V and 0 bases from J, with 2 bases between. The chain's CDR3 is CAWYSGNTIYF. Written as DNA, the CDR3 is TGTGCCTGGTACTCTGGAAACACCATATATTTT.

In this sample, this clone turned up a few times. This chain uses TRBV7-8 with TRBJ1-5; D might be TRBD1 (6 bases). Trimming took 4 bases from V and 1 from J, leaving 8 bases between them. The CDR3 totals 14 residues. Germline V gene lookup returns CDR1 SGHVS and CDR2 FQNEAQ. CDR3 region: CASSSQGSNQPQHF. As DNA, the CDR3 is TGTGCCAGCAGCTCCCAGGGGAGCAATCAGCCCCAGCATTTT.